This T cell receptor (beta chain) comes out of a study of regulatory T cells in long-lasting Graves disease. Study-wide results and caveats: TCR diversity was lower in persistent Graves' patients (versus newly diagnosed ones).

Trimming removed 6 bases at V and 1 base at J, with 14 bases between. The CDR3 extends over 14 amino acids. Germline values: CDR1 DFQATT, CDR2 SNEGSKA (reference sequence). This clonotype was picked up many times. Its antigen is as yet unknown. Relying on iRepertoire HTBI primers and Arm-PCR of CDR3 regions, the team built TCR beta libraries. TCRdb reanalysed the multiplex PCR reads using MiXCR and keeps one entry per CDR3 protein. The table has roughly 530,000 distinct CDR3 sequences, 16% seen once. Time point noted: newly diagnosed GD, antithyroid drugs for less than 3 months. The TCR library was made from RNA that had been extracted from PBMCs in TRIzol. A further study also used this sample, focusing on T cells in Graves' hyperthyroidism and ophthalmopathy. Per that paper: First-round RT-PCR of the TCR CDR3 relied on the HTBI primer set.

The chain recombines TRBV20-1 with TRBJ2-3; D could derive from TRBD1 or TRBD2 (6 bases each). Material: peripheral blood mononuclear cells (PBMCs), obtained at new diagnosis, from a patient treated with antithyroid drugs. This receptor was obtained from a woman aged 35 to 60 with Graves disease. The DNA for the CDR3 is TGCAGTGCCCCCGGGGGCGTGGGCACAGATACGCAGTATTTT. Translation gives CSAPGGVGTDTQYF.